These T cell receptor beta chains were read from a single sample in a study of T cell changes during pregnancy in multiple sclerosis. Using immunoSEQ multiplex PCR, the repertoire was profiled, and TCRdb retains in-frame clones only, with some absent. The sample includes around 83,000 clones, about 93% of them seen just once. The material sequenced was CD4+ T cells from peripheral blood mononuclear cells, taken in the second trimester of pregnancy. These receptors were taken from a female donor with multiple sclerosis, enrolled in a pregnancy study. Both conserved end residues are trimmed from each CDR3. Each record gives: CDR3 protein, J gene, CDR3 length, V gene.

CDR3: SVGVAGAGNTIY; J: TRBJ1-3; length: 12; V: TRBV29-1
CDR3: ASSLSSTAYEQY; J: TRBJ2-7; length: 12; V: TRBV7-2
CDR3: ASSPGHNYEQY; J: TRBJ2-7; length: 11; V: TRBV4-3
CDR3: ASSIGSRQPDGYT; J: TRBJ1-2; length: 13; V: TRBV19
CDR3: ASSLSSQGGYT; J: TRBJ1-2; length: 11; V: TRBV5-1
CDR3: ASSLRETQY; J: TRBJ2-5; length: 9; V: TRBV28
CDR3: ASSLYRGRQPQH; J: TRBJ1-5; length: 12; V: TRBV27
CDR3: ASSSQGESSYEQY; J: TRBJ2-7; length: 13; V: TRBV18
CDR3: ASSYSRETQY; J: TRBJ2-5; length: 10; V: TRBV6-6
CDR3: ASSQGRGLNGEAF; J: TRBJ1-1; length: 13; V: TRBV4-1
CDR3: ASSIRASGRSIYNEQF; J: TRBJ2-1; length: 16; V: TRBV19
CDR3: ASSLREARGNEQF; J: TRBJ2-1; length: 13; V: TRBV7-2
CDR3: ASSLGGREANSPLH; J: TRBJ1-6; length: 14; V: TRBV5-1
CDR3: ASSSQWGPGANVLT; J: TRBJ2-6; length: 14; V: TRBV28
CDR3: AWSYATSGGAITGELF; J: TRBJ2-2; length: 16; V: TRBV30
CDR3: ASSKTGTGSGYT; J: TRBJ1-2; length: 12; V: TRBV6-5
CDR3: ASSTLAGRSYEQY; J: TRBJ2-7; length: 13; V: TRBV19